This TCR beta chain came from a study of T-cell memory formation after mild COVID-19. TCRdb processed the 5' RACE reads anew with MiXCR; each CDR3 protein has one entry. The table has hundreds of thousands of distinct CDR3 sequences, around 27% seen once. The CDR3 is made up of 15 amino acids. Germline V gene data show CDR1 as SGHVS and CDR2 as FNYEAQ. The V gene lost 5 bases and the J gene lost 6 bases, with 16 bases spanning the gap. The genes are TRBV7-6 and TRBJ2-2; possibly TRBD2 for D (6 bases). The sample comprised PBMCs or a T cell subset sorted from them (not recorded which). The receptor was isolated from an adult woman who had mild COVID-19 (a few samples of this study predate the infection). Cell type and time point are not known. In nucleotides, the CDR3 is TGTGCCAGCAGCCCCGGAGGAGGGGTCGCCGGGGAGCTGTTTTTT. Translating gives CASSPGGGVAGELFF.